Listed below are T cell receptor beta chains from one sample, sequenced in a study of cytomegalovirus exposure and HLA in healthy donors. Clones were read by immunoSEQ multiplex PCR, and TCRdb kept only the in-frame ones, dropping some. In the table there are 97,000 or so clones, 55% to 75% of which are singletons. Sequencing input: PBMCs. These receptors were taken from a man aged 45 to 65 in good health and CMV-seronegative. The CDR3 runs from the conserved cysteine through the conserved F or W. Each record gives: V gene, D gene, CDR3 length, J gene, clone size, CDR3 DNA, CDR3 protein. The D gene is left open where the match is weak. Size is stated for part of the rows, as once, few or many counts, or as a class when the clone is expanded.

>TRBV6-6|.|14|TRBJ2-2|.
TGTGCCAGCAGTTACACGGGGTCTACCGGGGAGCTGTTTTTT
CASSYTGSTGELFF
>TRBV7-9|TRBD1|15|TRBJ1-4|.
TGTGCCAGCAGCCTACGGACAGGAGGTCATGAAAAACTGTTTTTT
CASSLRTGGHEKLFF
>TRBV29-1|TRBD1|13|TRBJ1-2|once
TGCAGCGTGGCTGGGACAGGGGGATATGGCTACACCTTC
CSVAGTGGYGYTF
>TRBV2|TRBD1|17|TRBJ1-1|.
TGTGCCAGCAGTTCCAGTCGACGGGACAGGGGACGCACTGAAGCTTTCTTT
CASSSSRRDRGRTEAFF
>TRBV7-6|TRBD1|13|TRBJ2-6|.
TGTGCCAGCAGTCTCATCGACAGGGTGGGCCTGACTTTC
CASSLIDRVGLTF
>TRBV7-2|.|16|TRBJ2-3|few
TGTGCCAGCAGCTTAAGCCGAAGCGGACGCACAGATACGCAGTATTTT
CASSLSRSGRTDTQYF
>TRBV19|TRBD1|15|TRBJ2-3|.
TGTGCCAGTACCGCCGGGACAGGTTTCACAGATACGCAGTATTTT
CASTAGTGFTDTQYF
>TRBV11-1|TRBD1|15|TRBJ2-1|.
TGTGCCAGCAGCAACCGGGACAGGAGAAACAATGAGCAGTTCTTC
CASSNRDRRNNEQFF
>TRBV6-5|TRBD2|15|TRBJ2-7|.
TGTGCCAGCAGAAAAAGGACTAGCCCGACCTACGAGCAGTACTTC
CASRKRTSPTYEQYF
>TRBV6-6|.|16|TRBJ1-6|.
TGTGCCAGCAGTTACCCCCCCGGGGAGGTAAATTCACCCCTCCACTTT
CASSYPPGEVNSPLHF
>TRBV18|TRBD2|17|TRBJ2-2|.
TGTGCCAGCTCACCCCCAGGTTCCGCGGGGGACACCGGGGAGCTGTTTTTT
CASSPPGSAGDTGELFF
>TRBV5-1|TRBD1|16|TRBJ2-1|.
TGCGCCAGCAGCTCCGAGGGGGCAGCTGACTACAATGAGCAGTTCTTC
CASSSEGAADYNEQFF
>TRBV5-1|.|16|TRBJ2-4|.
TGCGCCAGCAGCACCGATAGCGGAGTAGCCAAAAACATTCAGTACTTC
CASSTDSGVAKNIQYF
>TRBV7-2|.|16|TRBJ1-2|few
TGTGCCAGCAGCCTTGAGCCACTAGGACTATCTTCTGGCTACACCTTC
CASSLEPLGLSSGYTF
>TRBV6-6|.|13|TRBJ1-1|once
TGTGCCAGCGTAGGTTCCGGGGTTACTGAAGCTTTCTTT
CASVGSGVTEAFF
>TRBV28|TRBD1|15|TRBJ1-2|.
TGTGCCAGCAGTACCCAGGGACAGAATAACTATGGCTACACCTTC
CASSTQGQNNYGYTF
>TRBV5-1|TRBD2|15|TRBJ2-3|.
TGCGCCAGCAGCTTGTCGGGAGGGAAGGCAGATACGCAGTATTTT
CASSLSGGKADTQYF
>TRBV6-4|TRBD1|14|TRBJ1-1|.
TGTGCCAGCACTACGACAGGGGAGAACACTGAAGCTTTCTTT
CASTTTGENTEAFF
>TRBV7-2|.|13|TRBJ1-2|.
TGTGCCAGCAGCCCGGACAGTAACTATGGCTACACCTTC
CASSPDSNYGYTF
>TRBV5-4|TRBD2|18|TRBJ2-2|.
TGTGCCAGCAGCGACCGACTAGCGGGAGGGCCTAACACCGGGGAGCTGTTTTTT
CASSDRLAGGPNTGELFF
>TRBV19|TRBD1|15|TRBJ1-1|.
TGTGCCAGTAGTATCGACAGGGGAAGAAACACTGAAGCTTTCTTT
CASSIDRGRNTEAFF
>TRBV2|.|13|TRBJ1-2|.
TGTGCCAGCAGTGAAGCTATATCGGATGGCTACACCTTC
CASSEAISDGYTF
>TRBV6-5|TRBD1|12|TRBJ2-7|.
TGTGCCAGCAGCGTTGGACAGGGAGAGCAGTACTTC
CASSVGQGEQYF
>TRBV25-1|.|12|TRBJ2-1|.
TGTGCCAGCAGTGAAGCTGGGAGTGAGCAGTTCTTC
CASSEAGSEQFF
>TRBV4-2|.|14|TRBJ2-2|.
TGTGCCAGCAGCCCGGCGGGGTACACCGGGGAGCTGTTTTTT
CASSPAGYTGELFF
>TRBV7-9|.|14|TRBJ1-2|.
TGTGCCAGCAGCTTAGGGGAGAGGAACTATGGCTACACCTTC
CASSLGERNYGYTF
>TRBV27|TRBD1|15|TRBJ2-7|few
TGTGCCAGCAGCCCTGACAGGGGGGCGCTCCACGAGCAGTACTTC
CASSPDRGALHEQYF
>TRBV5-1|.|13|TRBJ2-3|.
TGCGCCAGCAGCTTTGGCTCCACAGATACGCAGTATTTT
CASSFGSTDTQYF
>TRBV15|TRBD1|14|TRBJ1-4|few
TGTGCCACCAGCAGACGGGACAGGGAAGGGAAACTGTTTTTT
CATSRRDREGKLFF
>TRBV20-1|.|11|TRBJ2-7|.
TGCAGTGCTAGAGAAGCCTACGAGCAGTACTTC
CSAREAYEQYF
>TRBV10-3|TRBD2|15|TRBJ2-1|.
TGTGCCATCAGGGCTAGCGGGAGGGCCTCCGATGAGCAGTTCTTC
CAIRASGRASDEQFF
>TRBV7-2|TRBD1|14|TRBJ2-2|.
TGTGCCAGCATCGGGACAGACTACACCGGGGAGCTGTTTTTT
CASIGTDYTGELFF
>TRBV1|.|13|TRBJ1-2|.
TGCACCAGCAGCCTCCAACAGGGTTGTGGCTACACCTTC
CTSSLQQGCGYTF
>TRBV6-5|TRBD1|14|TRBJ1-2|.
TGTGCCAGCAGTCCCACAGGGGGCCCGCGCGGCTACACCTTC
CASSPTGGPRGYTF
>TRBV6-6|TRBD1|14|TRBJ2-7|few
TGTGCCAGCAGTCGCCGGGACAGGGACTACGAGCAGTACTTC
CASSRRDRDYEQYF
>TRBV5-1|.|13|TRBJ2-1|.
TGCGCCAGCAGCTTGCACAGGGAGGGTGAGCAGTTCTTC
CASSLHREGEQFF
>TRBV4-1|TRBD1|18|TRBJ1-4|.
TGCGCCAGCAGCCAAGTTTACAGGGGGAGGGCAACTAATGAAAAACTGTTTTTT
CASSQVYRGRATNEKLFF
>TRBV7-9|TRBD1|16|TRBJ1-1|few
TGTGCCAGCAGCCGGACAGGGAGTTCCATGAACACTGAAGCTTTCTTT
CASSRTGSSMNTEAFF
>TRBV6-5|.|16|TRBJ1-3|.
TGTGCCAGCAGTTACACAGGATCGATCTCTGGAAACACCATATATTTT
CASSYTGSISGNTIYF
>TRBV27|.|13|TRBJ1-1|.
TGTGCCAGCAGTTTAGTCGGTTCCACTGAAGCTTTCTTT
CASSLVGSTEAFF
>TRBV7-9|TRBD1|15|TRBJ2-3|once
TGTGCCAGCAGCCTCGGGGGGACAGGGACAGATACGCAGTATTTT
CASSLGGTGTDTQYF
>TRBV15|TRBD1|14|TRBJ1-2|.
TGTGCCACCAGCAGAGAAAGGACAGGAGGGGGCTACACCTTC
CATSRERTGGGYTF
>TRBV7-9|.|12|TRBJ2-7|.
TGTGCCAGCAGCTTTCTCCCCTACGAGCAGTACTTC
CASSFLPYEQYF
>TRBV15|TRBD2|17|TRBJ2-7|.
TGTGCCACCAGCAGAGCTTCCCGGACTAGCGGGAGATACGAGCAGTACTTC
CATSRASRTSGRYEQYF
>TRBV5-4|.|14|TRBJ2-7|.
TGTGCCAGCAGTCATCAGACAGCCACCTACGAGCAGTACTTC
CASSHQTATYEQYF
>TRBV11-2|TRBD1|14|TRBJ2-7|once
TGTGCCAGCAGCCTGACAGGGGGTCCTGTCGAGCAGTACTTC
CASSLTGGPVEQYF
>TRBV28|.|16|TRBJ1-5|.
TGTGCCAGCAGTTTCCCCCGGGGGGCCCAGGTTCAGCCCCAGCATTTT
CASSFPRGAQVQPQHF
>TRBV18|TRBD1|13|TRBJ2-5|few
TGTGCCAGCTCACGGGACAGTCAAGAGACCCAGTACTTC
CASSRDSQETQYF
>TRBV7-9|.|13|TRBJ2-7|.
TGTGCCAGCAGCCCCGTCTGGGAGGTCGAGCAGTACTTC
CASSPVWEVEQYF
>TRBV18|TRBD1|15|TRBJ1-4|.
TGTGCCAGCTCACCACGGACAGGGACTAATGAAAAACTGTTTTTT
CASSPRTGTNEKLFF
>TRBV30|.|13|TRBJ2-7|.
TGTGCCTGGGGGTTAGACAAGTACTACGAGCAGTACTTC
CAWGLDKYYEQYF
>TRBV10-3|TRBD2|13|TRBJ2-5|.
TGTGCCAGCTCTAGCGGGGGGAAAGAGACCCAGTACTTC
CASSSGGKETQYF
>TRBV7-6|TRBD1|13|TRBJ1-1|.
TGTGCCAGCAGCCAGGGGGCGAGCACTGAAGCCTTCTTT
CASSQGASTEAFF
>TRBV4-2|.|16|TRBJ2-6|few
TGTGCCAGCAGCCAAGATGCGGGCTCTGGGGCCAACGTCCTGACTTTC
CASSQDAGSGANVLTF
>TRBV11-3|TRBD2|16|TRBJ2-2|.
TGTGCCAGCAGCCCGCATGGCGGGGGGGCCACCGGGGAGCTGTTTTTT
CASSPHGGGATGELFF
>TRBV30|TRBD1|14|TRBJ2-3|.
TGTGCCTGGAGTATACGACAGGGCCCAGATACGCAGTATTTT
CAWSIRQGPDTQYF
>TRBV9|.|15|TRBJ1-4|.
TGTGCCAGCAGCGTAGGTCCCCTAACTAATGAAAAACTGTTTTTT
CASSVGPLTNEKLFF
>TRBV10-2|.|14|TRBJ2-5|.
TGCGCCAGCAGTGACAGGGGACCCCAAGAGACCCAGTACTTC
CASSDRGPQETQYF
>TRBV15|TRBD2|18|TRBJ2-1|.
TGTGCCACCAGCAGAGAACTAGCGGGCCTAAGCTCCTACAATGAGCAGTTCTTC
CATSRELAGLSSYNEQFF